This is a list of T cell receptor beta chains from one sample in a study of read filtering for tumor transcriptome and immune sequencing. Using its own MiXCR run on the reads, TCRdb lists one record per CDR3 protein. This sample has over 55,000 distinct CDR3 sequences, with roughly 13% found just once. Source material: a population of CD138-negative cells sorted from bone marrow. The source of these receptors is a donor over 35 with multiple myeloma. Both conserved end residues are part of each CDR3. Each record gives: CDR3 DNA, CDR3 protein, clone size, J gene, D gene, V gene. D genes are given only for firm matches. Some rows mark clone size as missing; the rest say once, few, many or name a class of expanded clone.

TGCAGTGCAAACGGACTAGCGGAGCCCGCCAGCAAAAACATTCAGTACTTC	CSANGLAEPASKNIQYF	NA	TRBJ2-4	TRBD2	TRBV20-1
TGTGCCAGCTCCCTAGGACAGGGGCGAACTAATGAAAAACTGTTTTTT	CASSLGQGRTNEKLFF	many	TRBJ1-4	TRBD1	TRBV18
TGTGCCAGGGGGGGCGGCGAGCAGTTCTTC	CARGGGEQFF	NA	TRBJ2-1	NA	TRBV2
TGTGCCAGCAGCCGTGGGAGGGACGACAATGAGCAGTTCTTC	CASSRGRDDNEQFF	many	TRBJ2-1	TRBD2	TRBV7-2
TGCAGTGCTTGGGGCAGTACCGACTCCTACGAGCAGTACTTC	CSAWGSTDSYEQYF	many	TRBJ2-7	NA	TRBV20-1
TGTGCTAGTGGCCTTGGAGGGGCCGTAACCGGGGAGCTGTTTTTT	CASGLGGAVTGELFF	many	TRBJ2-2	NA	TRBV12-5
TGTGCCAGCAGCCCCGACAGGGCCCGCAATGAGCAGTTCTTC	CASSPDRARNEQFF	few	TRBJ2-1	TRBD1	TRBV7-9
TGTGCCAGTAGTATAGGGAGGAACACTGAAGCTTTCTTT	CASSIGRNTEAFF	few	TRBJ1-1	NA	TRBV19
TGTGCCAGCAGCTTGTTCGTAGGTCGGCAAGAGACCCAGTACTTC	CASSLFVGRQETQYF	many	TRBJ2-5	NA	TRBV7-2
TGTGCCAGCAGCTCCACAGGGTTTGGAGAGACCCAGTACTTC	CASSSTGFGETQYF	few	TRBJ2-5	NA	TRBV7-2
TGTGCCACCAGTGACAGCTACAAGACAGATACGCAGTATTTT	CATSDSYKTDTQYF	many	TRBJ2-3	NA	TRBV24-1
TGTGCCAGCAGGCCCCGGGGGGCCCAGTGGGTTGAGCAGTTCTTC	CASRPRGAQWVEQFF	many	TRBJ2-1	NA	TRBV12-3/TRBV12-4
TGCAGCGTTGAGGTTGTTGTCGGCACCGGGGAGCTGTTTTTT	CSVEVVVGTGELFF	many	TRBJ2-2	NA	TRBV29-1
TGTGCCAGCAGCCAGGTAGCAGGGGAAGCTTTCTTT	CASSQVAGEAFF	many	TRBJ1-1	NA	TRBV14
TGTGCCAGCAGTCCCGATACCTACGGCTACAGCTCCTACAATGAGCAGTTCTTC	CASSPDTYGYSSYNEQFF	many	TRBJ2-1	NA	TRBV27
TGCAGCGTACAGGGACAGGGGTACAATGAGCAGTTCTTC	CSVQGQGYNEQFF	many	TRBJ2-1	TRBD1	TRBV29-1
TGTGCCAGCAGTTACAACGTGGGTAGTGAGCAGTTCTTC	CASSYNVGSEQFF	many	TRBJ2-1	NA	TRBV6-2/TRBV6-3
TGCAGCGCTCTCTTGGGACAGGACACTGAAGCTTTCTTT	CSALLGQDTEAFF	few	TRBJ1-1	TRBD1	TRBV29-1
TGTGCCTGGGGCAATAGCAATCAGCCCCAGCATTTT	CAWGNSNQPQHF	many	TRBJ1-5	NA	TRBV30
TGTGCTAGTGGTTATCAATCCGGGACAGGGATCCTCTACAATGAGCAGTTCTTC	CASGYQSGTGILYNEQFF	NA	TRBJ2-1	TRBD1	TRBV12-5
TGTGCCAGCAGCATCTCCGGGACAGGGGGAAATGAGCAGTTCTTC	CASSISGTGGNEQFF	many	TRBJ2-1	TRBD1	TRBV5-4
TGTGCCAGCACTTTCGATTGGGGAGCGGAAGATACGCAGTATTTT	CASTFDWGAEDTQYF	many	TRBJ2-3	NA	TRBV28
TGCAGTGCTAGGGAACGGACTAGCGGGACCTACGAGCAGTACTTC	CSARERTSGTYEQYF	few	TRBJ2-7	TRBD2	TRBV20-1
TGCAGTGCTAGAGATGGACGGAAAGAGACCCAGTACTTC	CSARDGRKETQYF	many	TRBJ2-5	NA	TRBV20-1
TGTGCCAGCAGTTTCCGACAGGGGGACACTGAAGCTTTCTTT	CASSFRQGDTEAFF	many	TRBJ1-1	TRBD1	TRBV12-3/TRBV12-4
TGTGCCAGCAGTTATGCAATAGGAAATCAGGAGACCCAGTACTTC	CASSYAIGNQETQYF	few	TRBJ2-5	NA	TRBV6-6
TGCAGCGTGAAGCACGACAGGGTCAATGAGCAGTTCTTC	CSVKHDRVNEQFF	many	TRBJ2-1	TRBD1	TRBV29-1
TGTGCCAGCAATCACAGGGGTGGCACTGAAGCTTTCTTT	CASNHRGGTEAFF	many	TRBJ1-1	TRBD1	TRBV6-6
TGTGCCAGCAGCTTCTTATTCAGCAGGGGTGAGGAGCTGTTTTTT	CASSFLFSRGEELFF	many	TRBJ2-2	NA	TRBV11-2
TGTGCCAGCAGCTTAGACGGGAGTGGGACCCAGTACTTC	CASSLDGSGTQYF	few	TRBJ2-5	NA	TRBV11-2
TGTGCCAGCAGTCTCGGGACACCCGAGCTGTCTTTT	CASSLGTPELSF	few	TRBJ2-2	NA	TRBV28
TGCAGCGTTGAATTACGAGGGACTAGCGGTGAAACCGGGGAGCTGTTATTT	CSVELRGTSGETGELLF	NA	TRBJ2-2	TRBD2	TRBV29-1
TGCGCCAGCAGTGATCTAGGTTTTTGGTCTTCCGGACAGGGGGACGCTAACTATGGCTACACCTTC	CASSDLGFWSSGQGDANYGYTF	many	TRBJ1-2	TRBD1	TRBV10-2
TGTGCCAGCGGTATGGGAGCGGGAGGCTACACCTTC	CASGMGAGGYTF	many	TRBJ1-2	NA	TRBV12-3/TRBV12-4
TGTGCCAGCAGCCCTCCACGGACAGGCGGCCGTGAGCAGTACTTC	CASSPPRTGGREQYF	NA	TRBJ2-5	TRBD1	TRBV11-2
TGTGCCACCAGCAGAGTCTCGCGGGACTACGAGCAGTACTTC	CATSRVSRDYEQYF	many	TRBJ2-7	NA	TRBV15
TGCAGTGCTAGTTCTTCGGGGATCGGCAATGAGCAGTTCTTC	CSASSSGIGNEQFF	few	TRBJ2-1	NA	TRBV20-1
TGCAGTGCTAGAGACTACAATGAGCGGTTCTTC	CSARDYNERFF	NA	TRBJ2-1	NA	TRBV20-1
TGTGCCAGCAGTCCATTCGACGGTCCGGGGACAGATACGCAGTATTTT	CASSPFDGPGTDTQYF	few	TRBJ2-3	NA	TRBV27
TGTGCCAGCAGCCCGGACATAGCCAAATACGAGCAGTACTTC	CASSPDIAKYEQYF	NA	TRBJ2-7	NA	TRBV2
TGCAGTGCTAGAGCCCGACAGTATAACACTGAAGCTTTCTTT	CSARARQYNTEAFF	many	TRBJ1-1	NA	TRBV20-1
TGTGCCAGCACCGAGGAAAACGGGGAGCTGTTTTTT	CASTEENGELFF	few	TRBJ2-2	NA	TRBV9
TGTGCCAGCAGTTCCCGAAAGGTACTACTAGCGGGACTCAATGAGCAGTTCTTC	CASSSRKVLLAGLNEQFF	many	TRBJ2-1	TRBD2	TRBV28
TGTGCCAGCAGTAAAGGGCTCCCAGATACGCAGTATTTT	CASSKGLPDTQYF	many	TRBJ2-3	NA	TRBV2
TGTGCCAGCAGCTCAGATACCCCAGCTTTCTTT	CASSSDTPAFF	NA	TRBJ1-1	NA	TRBV28
TGTGCCAGCAGCCCCCCTGGAGTAACGGGAGGGTGGAAACACAATGAGCAGTTCTTC	CASSPPGVTGGWKHNEQFF	NA	TRBJ2-1	TRBD2	TRBV7-9
TGCGCCAGCAGCTTGACTCAGGGCTACGAGCAGTACTTC	CASSLTQGYEQYF	NA	TRBJ2-7	NA	TRBV5-1
TGTGCCAGCAGTCCGACAGGGGAGGGCACTGAAGCTTTCTTT	CASSPTGEGTEAFF	many	TRBJ1-1	TRBD1	TRBV12-3/TRBV12-4
TGTGCCAGCAGTTCCTCCTTCGGGGAGCTGTTTTTT	CASSSSFGELFF	many	TRBJ2-2	NA	TRBV28
TGCGCCAGCAGGCATAGACGGACAGGGGAAGACGAGACCCAGTACTTC	CASRHRRTGEDETQYF	many	TRBJ2-5	TRBD1	TRBV5-1
TGTGCCAGCAGCCTCGAGGATGGCGCTGAAGCTTTCTTT	CASSLEDGAEAFF	few	TRBJ1-1	NA	TRBV11-3
TGTGCCAGCAGCGTAGAGGGGGATAGGGATGAGCAGTTCTTC	CASSVEGDRDEQFF	many	TRBJ2-1	NA	TRBV9
TGCAGTGCTAGGCGTGGGACAGATACGCAGTATTTT	CSARRGTDTQYF	NA	TRBJ2-3	NA	TRBV20-1
TGTGCCAGCAGTTTATCGCTGGGGGGAGCGAATTCACCCCTCCACTTT	CASSLSLGGANSPLHF	many	TRBJ1-6	NA	TRBV28
TGTGCCAGCAGTTACGGCCCGAGAGCGGGAGGGGGCAATGAGCAGTTCTTC	CASSYGPRAGGGNEQFF	few	TRBJ2-1	TRBD2	TRBV6-6
TGTGCCAGCAGTGGACAAATAAATCAGCCCCAGCATTTT	CASSGQINQPQHF	many	TRBJ1-5	NA	TRBV27
TGTGCCTGGACCGGGACCGGACGAGGCTACACCTTC	CAWTGTGRGYTF	many	TRBJ1-2	NA	TRBV30
TGCAGTGCTAGGTCTCCAAACTATGGCTACACCTTC	CSARSPNYGYTF	many	TRBJ1-2	NA	TRBV20-1
TGTGCCACCAGTGCCCCCGTTGATTTTTCGAATGAGCAGTTCTTC	CATSAPVDFSNEQFF	many	TRBJ2-1	NA	TRBV24-1